Reported below is one T cell receptor beta chain. This clone came up a few times. The target of this receptor is not known. No qualities accompany the bases; no much larger clone lies one base away. Genomic DNA was isolated from the sorted cells so that the TCRbeta CDR3 region could be sequenced. The immunoSEQ Assay was used for sequencing of TCRbeta CDR3 regions. TCRdb mirrors the immuneACCESS table, restricted to in-frame sequences. Some clones are absent from its copies; in checked studies, under half trace to an unresolved V gene, and the reason for the others is unknown. The sample table contains about 80,000 clones; only one count was recorded for around four fifths of them. The ten largest clones represent 6.6% of the sample. This specimen belongs to a study of OX40 agonist ivuxolimab in advanced cancers. Background on the whole study: Ivuxolimab, which targeted the costimulatory receptor OX40 (CD134), was an agonistic, fully human IgG2 monoclonal antibody. Intravenous ivuxolimab was administered to patients every 2 weeks at six dose levels: 0.01, 0.1, 0.3, 1.5, 3 and 10 mg/kg. Among the roughly 54 dose-escalation patients, some 19 had hepatocellular carcinoma, 15 or so melanoma, 9 renal cell carcinoma and 9 head and neck cancer. A male proportion of approximately 83% and a mean age of approximately 55 years, ranging from about 23 to 90, were recorded for the dose-escalation cohort. Patients were allowed to have had prior anti-PD-1, anti-PD-L1 or anti-CTLA-4 therapy, and approximately 40% of the dose-escalation patients had been treated with checkpoint inhibitors. Partial responses occurred in three dose-escalation patients, of whom one had hepatocellular carcinoma and two had cutaneous melanoma. Peripheral TCRbeta sequencing aimed to test whether ivuxolimab altered TCR sequence diversity and caused clonal T-cell expansion. The paper reports the monotherapy dose-escalation portion (N of about 47 patients) of the phase I ivuxolimab trial. The paper's findings and limits, for the study overall: At doses of 0.1 to 3.0 mg/kg, clonal expansion of both CD4+ and CD8+ T cells in blood was seen between baseline and week 6. The antigen specificity of the peripheral T cells that underwent clonal expansion was not determined. Partial responders in the 0.1-3.0 mg/kg groups had among the lowest normalized peripheral clonal expansion, especially among CD8+ T cells. After ivuxolimab, CD8+ T cells had more expanded clones than CD4+ T cells on average. Low levels of normalized T-cell clonal expansion were also seen in some patients who did not respond.

In the germline V gene, CDR1 corresponds to SGHTA and CDR2 to FQGTGA. Trimming costs V 2 bases and J 3 bases, and their ends lie 7 bases apart. From cysteine to phenylalanine, the CDR3 is 13 amino acids long. The only DNA kept is the CDR3, 39 bases in frame from the first base. The trial excluded patients who had a history of autoimmune disease or who were on systemic immunosuppression. In every dose cohort, peripheral blood was drawn for TCR sequencing at baseline, cycle 4 day 1, and cycle 7 day 1. Samples were obtained from an open-label, multicenter, first-in-human phase I dose-escalation trial of ivuxolimab. Adults with locally advanced or metastatic melanoma, renal cell, hepatocellular, or head and neck squamous cell carcinoma were enrolled in the trial. Before TCR sequencing, CD4+ and CD8+ T cells were separately sorted from peripheral blood.

The TCR sequence derives from an adult with an advanced solid tumor such as melanoma, head and neck, liver or kidney cancer. The specimen was CD4+ or CD8+ T cells sorted from blood, collected in a trial of the OX40 agonist ivuxolimab. The rearranged segments are TRBV7-3 and TRBJ2-5; TRBD2 is a possible D gene, resting on 5 matching bases. In nucleotide form, the sequence is TGTGCCAGCAGCTTACGGGAAAAAGAGACCCAGTACTTC. It is translated as CASSLREKETQYF. This CDR3, with the reference TRBV7-3 and TRBJ2-5 proteins standing in past its ends, gives the full variable domain GAGVSQTPSNKVTEKGKYVELRCDPISGHTALYWYRQSLGQGPEFLIYFQGTGAADDSGLPNDRFFAVRPEGSVSTLKIQRTERGDSAVYLCASSLREKETQYFGPGTRLLVL.